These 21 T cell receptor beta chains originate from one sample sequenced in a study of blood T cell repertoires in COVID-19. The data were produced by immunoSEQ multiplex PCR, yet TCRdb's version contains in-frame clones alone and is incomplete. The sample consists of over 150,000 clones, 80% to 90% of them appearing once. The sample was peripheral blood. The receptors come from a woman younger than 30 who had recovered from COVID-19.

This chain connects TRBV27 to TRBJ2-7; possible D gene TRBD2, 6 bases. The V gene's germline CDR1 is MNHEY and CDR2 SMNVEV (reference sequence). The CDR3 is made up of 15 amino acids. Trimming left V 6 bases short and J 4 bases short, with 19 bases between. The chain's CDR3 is CASRPRDSLRYEQYV. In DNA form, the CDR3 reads TGTGCCAGCAGACCCCGGGACTCTTTGAGGTACGAGCAGTACGTC.

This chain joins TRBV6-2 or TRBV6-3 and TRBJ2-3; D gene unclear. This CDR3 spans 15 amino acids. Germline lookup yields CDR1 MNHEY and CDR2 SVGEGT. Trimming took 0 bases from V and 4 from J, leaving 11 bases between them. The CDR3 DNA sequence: TGTGCCAGCAGTTACTCGCCTAGTATCCCAGATACGCAGTATTTT. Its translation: CASSYSPSIPDTQYF.

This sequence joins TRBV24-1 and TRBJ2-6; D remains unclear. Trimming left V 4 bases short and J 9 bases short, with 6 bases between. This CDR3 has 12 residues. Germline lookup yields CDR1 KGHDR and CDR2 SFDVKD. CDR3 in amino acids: CATSDPFNVLTF. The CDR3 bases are TGTGCCACCAGTGACCCGTTCAACGTCCTGACTTTC.

As DNA, the CDR3 is TGTGCCACCAGTGTCTACGAGCGGGAGAGAGGACAGGGGAGCTCCTACAATGAGCAGTTCTTC. This gives the protein CATSVYERERGQGSSYNEQFF. This chain connects TRBV24-1 to TRBJ2-1; D might be TRBD1 (9 bases). The CDR3 is made up of 21 amino acids. From germline, CDR1 is KGHDR and CDR2 SFDVKD. The ends were cut back, 5 bases at V and 0 bases at J, with 28 bases in the middle.

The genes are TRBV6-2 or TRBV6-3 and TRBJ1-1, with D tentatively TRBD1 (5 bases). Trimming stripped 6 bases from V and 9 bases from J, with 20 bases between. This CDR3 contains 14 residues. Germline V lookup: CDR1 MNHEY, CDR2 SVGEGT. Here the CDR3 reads CASSRTSGLGKAFF. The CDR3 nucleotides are TGTGCCAGCAGCCGGACATCGGGCCTAGGCAAAGCTTTCTTT.

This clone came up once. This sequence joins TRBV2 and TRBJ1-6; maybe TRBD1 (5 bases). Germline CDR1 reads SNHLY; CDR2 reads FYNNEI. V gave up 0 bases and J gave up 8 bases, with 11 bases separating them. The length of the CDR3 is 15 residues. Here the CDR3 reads CASSEALGGDSPLHF. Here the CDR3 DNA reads TGTGCCAGCAGTGAAGCGCTCGGAGGGGATTCACCCCTCCACTTT. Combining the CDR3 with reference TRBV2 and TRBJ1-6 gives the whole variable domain EPEVTQTPSHQVTQMGQEVILRCVPISNHLYFYWYRQILGQKVEFLVSFYNNEISEKSEIFDDQFSVERPDGSNFTLKIRSTKLEDSAMYFCASSEALGGDSPLHFGNGTRLTVT.

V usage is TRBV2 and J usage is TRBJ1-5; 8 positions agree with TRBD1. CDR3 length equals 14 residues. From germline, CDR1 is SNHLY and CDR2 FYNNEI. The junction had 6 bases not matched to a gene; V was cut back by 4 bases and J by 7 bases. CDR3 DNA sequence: TGTGCCAGCAGTGTGGACAGGGTAGACCAGCCCCAGCATTTT. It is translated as CASSVDRVDQPQHF.

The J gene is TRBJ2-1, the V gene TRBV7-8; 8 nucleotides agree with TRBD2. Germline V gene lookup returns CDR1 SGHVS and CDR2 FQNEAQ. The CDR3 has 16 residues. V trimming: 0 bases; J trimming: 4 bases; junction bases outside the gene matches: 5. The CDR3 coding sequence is TGTGCCAGCAGCTTAGCTCCGGGGGGGGTATACAATGAGCAGTTCTTC. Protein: CASSLAPGGVYNEQFF.

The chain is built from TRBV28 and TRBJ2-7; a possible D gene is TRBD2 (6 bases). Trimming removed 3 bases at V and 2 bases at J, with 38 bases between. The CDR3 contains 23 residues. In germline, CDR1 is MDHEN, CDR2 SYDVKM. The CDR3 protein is CASSFFLKELRDSTPWVAYEQYV. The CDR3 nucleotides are TGTGCCAGCAGTTTTTTCCTTAAGGAACTCCGGGACTCAACACCTTGGGTAGCCTACGAGCAGTACGTC.

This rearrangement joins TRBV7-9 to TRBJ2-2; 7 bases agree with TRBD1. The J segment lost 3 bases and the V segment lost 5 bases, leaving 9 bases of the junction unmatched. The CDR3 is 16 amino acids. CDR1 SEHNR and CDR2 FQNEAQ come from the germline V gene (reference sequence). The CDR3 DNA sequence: TGTGCCAGCAGCCACTGGTTCCAGGGGGACACCGGGGAGCTGTTTTTT. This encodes CASSHWFQGDTGELFF.

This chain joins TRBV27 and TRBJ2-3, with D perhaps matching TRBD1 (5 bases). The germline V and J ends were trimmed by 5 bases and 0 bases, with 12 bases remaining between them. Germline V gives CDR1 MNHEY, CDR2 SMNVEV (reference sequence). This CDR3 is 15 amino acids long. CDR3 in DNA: TGTGCCAGCAGTCTCGACAGCTTTAGCACAGATACGCAGTATTTT. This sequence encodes CASSLDSFSTDTQYF.

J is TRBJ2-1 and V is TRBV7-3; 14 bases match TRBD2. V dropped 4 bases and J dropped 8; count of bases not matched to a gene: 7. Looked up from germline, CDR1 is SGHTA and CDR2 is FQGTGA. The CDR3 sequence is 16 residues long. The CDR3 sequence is CASSSGTSGSLDEQFF. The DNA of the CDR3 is TGTGCCAGCAGCTCGGGGACTAGCGGGAGTTTGGATGAGCAGTTCTTC.

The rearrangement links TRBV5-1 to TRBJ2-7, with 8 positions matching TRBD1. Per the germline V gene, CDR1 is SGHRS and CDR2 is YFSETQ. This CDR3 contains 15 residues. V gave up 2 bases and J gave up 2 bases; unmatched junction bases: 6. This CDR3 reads CASSLGQGGTYEQYF. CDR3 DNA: TGCGCCAGCAGCTTAGGACAGGGCGGGACCTACGAGCAGTACTTC.

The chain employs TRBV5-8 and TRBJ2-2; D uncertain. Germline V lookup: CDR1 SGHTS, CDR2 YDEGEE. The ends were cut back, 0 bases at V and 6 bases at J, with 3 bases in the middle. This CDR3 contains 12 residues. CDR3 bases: TGTGCCAGCAGCTTGGCGGCCGGGGAGCTGTTTTTT. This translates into CASSLAAGELFF.

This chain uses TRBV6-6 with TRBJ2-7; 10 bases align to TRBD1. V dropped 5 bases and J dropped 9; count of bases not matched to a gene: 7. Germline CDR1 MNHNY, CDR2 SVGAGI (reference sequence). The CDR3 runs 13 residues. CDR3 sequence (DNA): TGTGCCAGCAGTGACGGGACAGGGGTAGGGCAGTACGTC. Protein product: CASSDGTGVGQYV.

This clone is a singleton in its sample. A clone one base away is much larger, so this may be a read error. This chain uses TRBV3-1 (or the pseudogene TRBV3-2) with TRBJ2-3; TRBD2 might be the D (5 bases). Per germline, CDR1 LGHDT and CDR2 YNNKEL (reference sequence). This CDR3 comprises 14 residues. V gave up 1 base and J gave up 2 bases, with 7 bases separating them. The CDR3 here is CASSQAGNTDTQYF. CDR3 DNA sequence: TGTGCCAGCAGCCAAGCGGGAAACACAGATACGCAGTATTTT.

The CDR3 region is CASSPRDTLNSPLHF. The CDR3 DNA reads TGTGCCAGCAGCCCAAGGGACACCTTAAATTCACCCCTCCACTTT. The J gene is TRBJ1-6, the V gene TRBV5-8, with a possible D match to TRBD1 (6 bases). The V gene lost 4 bases and the J gene lost 7 bases, with 15 bases spanning the gap. This CDR3 is built from 15 residues. Germline values: CDR1 SGHTS, CDR2 YDEGEE.

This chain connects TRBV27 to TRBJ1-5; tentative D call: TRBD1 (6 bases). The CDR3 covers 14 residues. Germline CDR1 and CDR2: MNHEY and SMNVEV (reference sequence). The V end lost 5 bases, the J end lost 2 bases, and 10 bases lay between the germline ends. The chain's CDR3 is CASSTGLGNQPQHF. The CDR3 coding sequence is TGTGCCAGCAGTACAGGGCTGGGCAATCAGCCCCAGCATTTT.

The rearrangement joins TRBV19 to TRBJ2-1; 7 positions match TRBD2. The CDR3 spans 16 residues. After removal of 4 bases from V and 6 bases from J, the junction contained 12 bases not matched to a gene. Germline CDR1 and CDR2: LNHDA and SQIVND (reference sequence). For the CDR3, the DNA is TGTGCCAGTAGTACTTGGGAGGGCCGGGGCCGCAATGAGCAGTTCTTC. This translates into CASSTWEGRGRNEQFF. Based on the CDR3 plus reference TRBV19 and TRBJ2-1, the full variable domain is DGGITQSPKYLFRKEGQNVTLSCEQNLNHDAMYWYRQDPGQGLRLIYYSQIVNDFQKGDIAEGYSVSREKKESFPLTVTSAQKNPTAFYLCASSTWEGRGRNEQFFGPGTRLTVL.

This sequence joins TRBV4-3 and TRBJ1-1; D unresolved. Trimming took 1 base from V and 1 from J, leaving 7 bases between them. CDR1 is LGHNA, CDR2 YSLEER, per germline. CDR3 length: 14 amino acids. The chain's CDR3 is CASSQGDKNTEAFF. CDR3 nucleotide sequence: TGCGCCAGCAGCCAAGGAGACAAGAACACTGAAGCTTTCTTT.

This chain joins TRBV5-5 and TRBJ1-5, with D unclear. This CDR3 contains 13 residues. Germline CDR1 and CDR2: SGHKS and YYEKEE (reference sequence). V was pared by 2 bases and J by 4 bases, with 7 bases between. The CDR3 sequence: CASSFQLNQPQHF. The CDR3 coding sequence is TGTGCCAGCAGCTTCCAGTTAAATCAGCCCCAGCATTTT.